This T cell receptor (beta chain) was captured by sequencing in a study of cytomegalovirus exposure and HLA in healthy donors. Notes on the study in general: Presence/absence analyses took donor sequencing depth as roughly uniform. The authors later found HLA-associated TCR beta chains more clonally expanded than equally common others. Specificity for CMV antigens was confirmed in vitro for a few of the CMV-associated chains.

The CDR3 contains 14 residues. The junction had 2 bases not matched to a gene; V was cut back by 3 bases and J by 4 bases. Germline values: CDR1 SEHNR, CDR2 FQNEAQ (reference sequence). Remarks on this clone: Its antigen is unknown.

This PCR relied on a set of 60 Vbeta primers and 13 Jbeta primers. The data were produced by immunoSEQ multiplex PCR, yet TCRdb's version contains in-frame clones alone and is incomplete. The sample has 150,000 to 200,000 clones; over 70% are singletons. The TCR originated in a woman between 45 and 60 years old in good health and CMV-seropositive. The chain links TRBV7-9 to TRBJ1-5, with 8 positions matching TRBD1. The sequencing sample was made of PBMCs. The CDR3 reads CASSFTGGNQPQHF. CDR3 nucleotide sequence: TGTGCCAGCAGCTTCACAGGGGGGAATCAGCCCCAGCATTTT.